This paragraph reports one TCR beta chain. This clonotype came up a few times. It has no known antigen specificity. No much larger clone is present one base from it, and per-base qualities are unavailable. The sample belongs to a study of response to subunit inactivated influenza vaccine (dated by TCRdb to 2017 to 2018). Turning to the overall study: The study used deep quantitative T cell receptor repertoire profiling to track responses to a trivalent subunit inactivated influenza vaccine.

The method was RT-PCR. For sequencing, an Illumina HiSeq 2500 was employed. TCRdb itself trimmed the public reads at Q25 with fastp, ran MiXCR and retained productive beta chains. Duplicate CDR3 protein sequences are folded into a single record with the most common DNA and genes. The sample includes about 480,000 distinct CDR3 sequences, with 25% observed a single time. The top ten constitute 1.5% to 2% of the sample. General findings and caveats noted by the study authors: According to the authors, only a limited number of new T cells may be recruited by each seasonal influenza vaccination.

Via the germline V gene, CDR1 is SGHAT and CDR2 FQNNGV. Reading from cysteine to phenylalanine, the CDR3 counts 13 amino acids. The entry retains the CDR3 DNA only, 39 bases that are in frame from base 1. Unmatched junction bases come to 4, with V trimmed by 5 bases and J by 5 bases. Recombination joined TRBV11-2 with TRBJ1-2; 8 bases in the middle match TRBD1. This sequence was found in a man aged 45-65 years who received an inactivated influenza vaccine. Donor details come from another sample of the same person, matched by shared clones. The sequencing here drew on CD4+ T cells sorted from PBMCs, taken roughly 5 days after vaccination. The CDR3 has the sequence CASSTTGAYGYTF. The nucleotides read TGTGCCAGCAGCACGACAGGGGCATATGGCTACACCTTC.